These T cell receptor beta chains were read from a single sample in a study of blood T cell repertoires in COVID-19. Only in-frame clones appear in the TCRdb table, and some are missing; sequencing was by immunoSEQ multiplex PCR. The table records approximately 140,000 clones, about four fifths of them present only once. Sequencing was performed on peripheral blood. Receptors were obtained from a human donor in a cohort sampled during active COVID-19. Both conserved end residues are part of each CDR3. Fields, in order: D gene, clone size, J gene, CDR3 length, V gene, CDR3 DNA, CDR3 protein. A D gene is named only where the DNA matches it firmly. Not every row has a clone size; where given, it reads once, few, many or a size class.

TRBD1 NA TRBJ2-3 16 TRBV9 TGTGCCAGCAGCGTGAAGGGACAGGGGACAACAGATACGCAGTATTTT CASSVKGQGTTDTQYF
NA NA TRBJ2-1 18 TRBV19 TGTGCCAGTAGTATGGAGGGGCACCGCAGAAGCTCCTACAATGAGCAGTTCTTC CASSMEGHRRSSYNEQFF
NA NA TRBJ2-5 16 TRBV19 TGTGCCAGTAGTATAACCGGTATACGTCTTAAAGAGACCCAGTACTTC CASSITGIRLKETQYF
TRBD1 NA TRBJ1-5 13 TRBV6-5 TGTGCCAGCATCGGGACAGGGAACCAGCCCCAGCATTTT CASIGTGNQPQHF
TRBD2 NA TRBJ2-2 16 TRBV27 TGTGCCAGCGCGCCTAGCGGAACCTTTATTATCGGGGAGCTGTTTTTT CASAPSGTFIIGELFF
TRBD1 NA TRBJ2-6 16 TRBV6-6 TGTGCCAGCAGTAGCTCAGGGGGCGCTGGGGCCAACGTCCTGACTTTC CASSSSGGAGANVLTF
NA NA TRBJ1-2 15 TRBV19 TGTGCCAGTAGTATCCTCACAGGGAACTCCTATGGCTACACCTTC CASSILTGNSYGYTF
NA once TRBJ2-1 14 TRBV19 TGTGCCAGTAGTCTCACGAACGCTGAGATTGAGCAGTTCTTC CASSLTNAEIEQFF
NA few TRBJ2-2 15 TRBV7-3 TGTGCCAGCAGCTTAGATCCTAGATACACCGGGGAGCTGTTTTTT CASSLDPRYTGELFF
NA NA TRBJ1-4 16 TRBV5-1 TGCGCCAGCAGTCCGGAGGCGGGCCGTAGTAATGAAAAACTGTTTTTT CASSPEAGRSNEKLFF
TRBD2 NA TRBJ2-3 15 TRBV5-1 TGCGCCAGCAGCCCGGGACTAGCGGTCACAGATACGCAGTATTTT CASSPGLAVTDTQYF
NA NA TRBJ1-2 17 TRBV15 TGTGCCACCAGCAGAGCGAGGGACAAGCCGTCAAAGGAAGGCTACACCTTC CATSRARDKPSKEGYTF
TRBD1 NA TRBJ1-2 13 TRBV12-3/TRBV12-4 TGTGCCAGCACCCCGGGACAGGGATATGGCTACACCTTC CASTPGQGYGYTF